These T cell receptor beta chains were read from a single sample in a study of OX40 agonist ivuxolimab in advanced cancers. Clones were read by immunoSEQ multiplex PCR, and TCRdb kept only the in-frame ones, dropping some. Of around 68,000 clones listed, 75% to 95% are singletons. The sequencing here drew on CD4+ or CD8+ T cells sorted from blood, taken in a trial of the OX40 agonist ivuxolimab. These receptors originate from an adult with an advanced solid tumor such as melanoma, head and neck, liver or kidney cancer. The CDR3 runs from the conserved cysteine through the conserved F or W. Fields, in order: J gene, V gene, D gene, clone size, CDR3 DNA, CDR3 protein. The D gene is left open where the match is weak. Clone sizes are given selectively: once, few, many, or a class where the clone is expanded.

TRBJ2-3 | TRBV5-1 | TRBD1 | NA | TGCGCCAGCAGCCACGACAGGGCAAAAGATACGCAGTATTTT | CASSHDRAKDTQYF
TRBJ2-2 | TRBV2 | NA | NA | TGTGCCAGCAGTGAACGGGATAACACCGGGGAGCTGTTTTTT | CASSERDNTGELFF
TRBJ1-2 | TRBV6-5 | NA | NA | TGTGCCAGCAGTGGCCATAAGGGCCTCTATGGCTACACCTTC | CASSGHKGLYGYTF
TRBJ1-1 | TRBV7-8 | NA | NA | TGTGCCAGCAGCTTACCGGGGAACACTGAAGCTTTCTTT | CASSLPGNTEAFF
TRBJ2-1 | TRBV27 | TRBD2 | NA | TGTGCCAGCAGTTTATATGGGACTAGCGGGAGGGCCGTCTACAATGAGCAGTTCTTC | CASSLYGTSGRAVYNEQFF
TRBJ2-5 | TRBV6-1 | NA | NA | TGTGCCAGCAGTGGACGAGGGGCAGGTCAAGAGACCCAGTACTTC | CASSGRGAGQETQYF
TRBJ2-3 | TRBV19 | NA | NA | TGTGCCAGTAGTATTGGGGATACGCAGTATTTT | CASSIGDTQYF
TRBJ2-3 | TRBV19 | TRBD2 | NA | TGTGCCAGTAGATCGAGCGGGAGAGGCACAGATACGCAGTATTTT | CASRSSGRGTDTQYF
TRBJ2-3 | TRBV2 | NA | NA | TGTGCCAGCGGACGGGACTCCACTAGCACAGATACGCAGTATTTT | CASGRDSTSTDTQYF
TRBJ1-6 | TRBV11-2 | NA | NA | TGTGCCAGCAGCTTAGGAGCTACAGGTTCACCCCTCCACTTT | CASSLGATGSPLHF
TRBJ2-5 | TRBV5-1 | NA | NA | TGCGCCAGCAGCTTTTCCCACGGGGCGCAAGAGACCCAGTACTTC | CASSFSHGAQETQYF
TRBJ1-1 | TRBV5-1 | NA | NA | TGCGCCAGCAGCTTCTCAGAGAACACTGAAGCTTTCTTT | CASSFSENTEAFF
TRBJ2-6 | TRBV6-4 | NA | NA | TGTGCCAGCAGCGAGAGCCCTGGGGCCAACGTCCTGACTTTC | CASSESPGANVLTF
TRBJ2-6 | TRBV5-6 | NA | NA | TGTGCCAGCAGCTCCCCCACAAGGTTTGGGGCCAACGTCCTGACTTTC | CASSSPTRFGANVLTF
TRBJ2-7 | TRBV11-2 | NA | NA | TGTGCCAGCAGCTTGAGCAGGGACTCCTACGAGCAGTACTTC | CASSLSRDSYEQYF
TRBJ1-4 | TRBV30 | NA | NA | TGTGCCTGGACCCCCGCACCGGGGAGGGAAAAACTGTTTTTT | CAWTPAPGREKLFF
TRBJ2-7 | TRBV6-6 | NA | NA | TGTGCCAGCAGTTATTCTTACGGGAGCTCCTACGAGCAGTACTTC | CASSYSYGSSYEQYF
TRBJ1-1 | TRBV7-8 | TRBD1 | NA | TGTGCCAGCAGCTTGACAGGGCTGAGGAACACTGAAGCTTTCTTT | CASSLTGLRNTEAFF
TRBJ1-4 | TRBV27 | TRBD1 | once | TGTGCCAGCAGTTTCAGGGGGCGGGAAAAACTGTTTTTT | CASSFRGREKLFF
TRBJ1-2 | TRBV5-4 | NA | NA | TGTGCCAGCAGCCCCCAGGGAACCCATGGCTACACCTTC | CASSPQGTHGYTF
TRBJ2-7 | TRBV2 | TRBD2 | once | TGTGCCAGCAGTTTGGGACTAGCGCGGGACGAGCAGTACTTC | CASSLGLARDEQYF
TRBJ2-1 | TRBV7-8 | NA | NA | TGTGCCAGCAGCCACGCAGGGCCAGACTACAATGAGCAGTTCTTC | CASSHAGPDYNEQFF
TRBJ2-3 | TRBV11-2 | TRBD2 | NA | TGTGCCAGCAGCTTCGGGACTAGCGGGGATAGCACAGATACGCAGTATTTT | CASSFGTSGDSTDTQYF
TRBJ2-4 | TRBV6-1 | TRBD1 | NA | TGTGCCAGCAGTGATTCGACGGCCCGACAGGGGGACATTCAGTACTTC | CASSDSTARQGDIQYF
TRBJ2-1 | TRBV7-2 | TRBD1 | NA | TGTGCCAGCAGCTTAGCGACAGGGATCGTGACGAGAGCTTCCTACAATGAGCAGTTCTTC | CASSLATGIVTRASYNEQFF
TRBJ2-7 | TRBV7-3 | NA | NA | TGTGCCAGCAGTGGTGGCGGATCCTACGAGCAGTACTTC | CASSGGGSYEQYF
TRBJ2-7 | TRBV5-8 | NA | NA | TGTGCCAGCGAGGAAAGCTACGAGCAGTACTTC | CASEESYEQYF
TRBJ2-1 | TRBV11-2 | TRBD2 | NA | TGTGCCAGCGGTCCTGGGGGAGGGGACAATGAGCAGTTCTTC | CASGPGGGDNEQFF
TRBJ1-2 | TRBV29-1 | NA | NA | TGCAGCGTTGAACAGCGGAAACCTAACTATGGCTACACCTTC | CSVEQRKPNYGYTF
TRBJ1-5 | TRBV10-3 | NA | once | TGTGCCATCAGTGAGTCCCCGGACGGTAATCAGCCCCAGCATTTT | CAISESPDGNQPQHF
TRBJ2-1 | TRBV10-3 | NA | once | TGTGCCATCAGTGAGGGAAGGGCGGAGAAAAATGAGCAGTTCTTC | CAISEGRAEKNEQFF
TRBJ2-7 | TRBV30 | NA | NA | TGTGCCTGGAGTCCCACCCCGACACTCTACGAGCAGTACTTC | CAWSPTPTLYEQYF
TRBJ1-1 | TRBV5-6 | NA | NA | TGTGCCAGCAGCGAGAAGGGACGGAATCTTATAGCTTTCTTT | CASSEKGRNLIAFF
TRBJ2-3 | TRBV19 | TRBD2 | NA | TGTGCCAGTAGTATGGAAGGACTAGCGGGGCATAGCACAGATACGCAGTATTTT | CASSMEGLAGHSTDTQYF
TRBJ1-1 | TRBV1 | NA | NA | TGCACCAGCAGGCGGGTCGGGACCCCTATGAACACTGAAGCTTTCTTT | CTSRRVGTPMNTEAFF
TRBJ2-7 | TRBV5-1 | TRBD1 | NA | TGCGCCAGCAGCTTTAGGACAGGGGGCTACGAGCAGTACTTC | CASSFRTGGYEQYF
TRBJ2-5 | TRBV6-6 | NA | NA | TGTGCCAGCAGTTACAGGGGCCAAGAGACCCAGTACTTC | CASSYRGQETQYF
TRBJ1-6 | TRBV2 | TRBD1 | NA | TGTGCCAGCAGGGGACAGGGGGCTGGTAATTCACCCCTCCACTTT | CASRGQGAGNSPLHF
TRBJ2-1 | TRBV30 | TRBD2 | NA | TGTGCCTGGAGAGGACTAGACCCCCGCCATGAGCAGTTCTTC | CAWRGLDPRHEQFF
TRBJ2-2 | TRBV5-1 | TRBD2 | NA | TGCGCCAGCAGCTTCCTCGGACTAGCCCCGAACACCGGGGAGCTGTTTTTT | CASSFLGLAPNTGELFF
TRBJ1-5 | TRBV5-8 | NA | NA | TGTGCCAGCAGGCAGGGAGCGAGTCAGCCCCAGCATTTT | CASRQGASQPQHF
TRBJ1-2 | TRBV29-1 | NA | NA | TGCAGCGTTGGGGGCCCTAGGAGGACTAACTATGGCTACACCTTC | CSVGGPRRTNYGYTF
TRBJ2-1 | TRBV7-2 | TRBD2 | NA | TGTGCCAGCGCTAGCGGGGCTAGCTCCTACAATGAGCAGTTCTTC | CASASGASSYNEQFF
TRBJ2-6 | TRBV7-9 | NA | NA | TGTGCCAGCAGCTTAGCCCGTTCTGGGGCCAACGTCCTGACTTTC | CASSLARSGANVLTF